The 15 T cell receptor beta chains reported below all come from one sample, sequenced in a study of T-cell reconstitution after alpha-beta-depleted transplantation in children. A TCRbeta library incorporating unique molecular identifiers was prepared. A single record per CDR3 protein comes from TCRdb applying MiXCR to the PCR reads. This table has about 260,000 distinct CDR3 sequences, roughly 7.7% appearing once. Sequenced here: PBMCs, mostly from graft donor cells, sampled 180 days after TCRalphabeta/CD19-depleted stem cell transplant. The receptors were sampled from a male patient aged 10 to 17 who had a stem cell transplant for acute lymphoblastic leukemia, so the T cells may come from the graft donor.

The rearrangement joins TRBV14 to TRBJ2-3, with D perhaps TRBD1 (5 bases). V was pared by 3 bases and J by 5 bases, with 18 bases between. Germline values: CDR1 SGHDN, CDR2 FVKESK. The CDR3 totals 16 residues. The CDR3 sequence: CASSQADTLIGDTQYF. Here the CDR3 DNA reads TGTGCCAGCAGCCAGGCGGACACCCTTATCGGAGATACGCAGTATTTT.

There are many counts of this clonotype. The chain links TRBV20-1 to TRBJ1-2; 8 nucleotides agree with TRBD1. J lost 7 bases, V lost 6 bases, and 7 bases had no gene match. Germline CDR1 and CDR2: DFQATT and SNEGSKA (reference sequence). The CDR3 totals 12 residues. The CDR3 nucleotides read TGCAGTGCGCCGGGACAGGTCTTTGGCTACACCTTC. Translating gives CSAPGQVFGYTF.

The rearrangement joins TRBV19 to TRBJ2-3; 7 bases agree with TRBD2. The CDR3 runs 13 residues. Looked up from germline, CDR1 is LNHDA and CDR2 is SQIVND (reference sequence). The V gene end was trimmed by 3 bases and the J gene end by 7 bases; junction bases not matched to a gene: 4. The DNA of the CDR3 is TGTGCCAGTAGTATCGTGGGAGGGCATACGCAGTATTTT. Encoded protein: CASSIVGGHTQYF.

The DNA of the CDR3 is TGTGCCAGCAGTGAAGGGGGACAGGGATACTACGAGCAGTACTTC. It specifies CASSEGGQGYYEQYF. The rearrangement joins TRBV2 to TRBJ2-7; TRBD1 matches 9 bases. The CDR3 is made up of 15 amino acids. Looked up from germline, CDR1 is SNHLY and CDR2 is FYNNEI. The V gene end was trimmed by 1 base and the J gene end by 3 bases; junction bases not matched to a gene: 4.

On this clonotype itself: A much larger clone differs from this one at a single base, so this may be a read error. The V call is TRBV5-5, the J call TRBJ2-2; D is unresolved. Trimming cost V 2 bases and J 4 bases, with 9 bases left between them. The CDR3 length is 14 residues. The germline gives CDR1 SGHKS, CDR2 YYEKEE (reference sequence). CDR3 amino acids: CASSFGPRTGELFF. The CDR3 DNA reads TGTGCCAGCAGCTTTGGGCCCCGCACCGGGGAGCTGTTTTTT.

This clonotype was seen at least ten times. This rearrangement joins TRBV5-1 to TRBJ2-1, with 7 bases matching TRBD1. J lost 2 bases, V lost 4 bases, and 18 bases had no gene match. In germline, CDR1 is SGHRS, CDR2 YFSETQ. This CDR3 is 19 amino acids long. The CDR3 sequence: CASSPGQRTGYGTYNEQFF. The CDR3 bases are TGCGCCAGCAGCCCGGGACAGCGAACGGGATATGGCACCTACAATGAGCAGTTCTTC.

This clonotype was seen at least ten times. V gene TRBV5-6 combines with J gene TRBJ2-5; D gene ambiguous. CDR1 and CDR2 (germline): SGHDT, YYEEEE. There are 14 residues in the CDR3. Deletions cut 0 bases from V and 4 bases from J, with 10 bases between. This CDR3 is CASSLVGRLETQYF. CDR3 in DNA: TGTGCCAGCAGCTTGGTAGGGCGGCTAGAGACCCAGTACTTC. The full variable domain, rest sourced from reference TRBV5-6 and TRBJ2-5, is DAGVTQSPTHLIKTRGQQVTLRCSPKSGHDTVSWYQQALGQGPQFIFQYYEEEERQRGNFPDRFSGHQFPNYSSELNVNALLLGDSALYLCASSLVGRLETQYFGPGTRLLVL.

Ten or more counts support this clonotype. The V call is TRBV11-1, the J call TRBJ1-1; 10 positions match TRBD1. Losses at the gene ends were 6 bases for V and 5 bases for J; bases not matched to a gene: 6. In germline, CDR1 is SGHAT, CDR2 FQDESV (reference sequence). The CDR3 has 14 residues. CDR3 protein: CASRTTGGYTEAFF. In nucleotides, the CDR3 is TGTGCCAGCAGAACGACAGGGGGCTATACTGAAGCTTTCTTT.

Many counts were recorded for this clonotype. The chain carries TRBV18 and TRBJ1-1; D unclear. Germline V gives CDR1 KGHSH, CDR2 LQKENI. This CDR3 has 14 amino acids. Trimming removed 3 bases from V and 8 bases from J, with 16 bases in between. The CDR3 loop reads CASSPTGRPREAFF. The CDR3 DNA reads TGTGCCAGCTCACCGACGGGCCGGCCAAGGGAAGCTTTCTTT.

This clonotype came up many times. This chain uses TRBV5-1 with TRBJ1-1; 7 bases align to TRBD1. This CDR3 is built from 16 residues. Germline V lookup: CDR1 SGHRS, CDR2 YFSETQ. V gave up 4 bases and J gave up 0 bases; unmatched junction bases: 9. CDR3 DNA: TGCGCCAGCAGCCTGGGCCAGGGGGTCATGAACACTGAAGCTTTCTTT. It specifies CASSLGQGVMNTEAFF.

This clonotype was seen ten or more times. CDR3 sequence (DNA): TGTGCCAGCAGACGTCGAAATCAAGAGACCCAGTACTTC. Translation: CASRRRNQETQYF. The V gene is TRBV7-2, the J gene TRBJ2-5; D gene uncertain. V lost 6 bases and J 2 bases, leaving 10 bases between the germline ends. CDR3 length equals 13 residues. Germline V gene data show CDR1 as SGHTA and CDR2 as FQGNSA.

This clonotype was counted many times. The chain recombines TRBV15 with TRBJ2-7; D gene ambiguous. Germline assignment: CDR1 LNHNV and CDR2 YYDKDF (reference sequence). This CDR3 comprises 19 residues. V shed 3 bases and J shed 0 bases, with 24 bases lying between them. In DNA, the CDR3 is TGTGCCACCAGCAGCCCTCGGGCTACTCGGCGCCCCTCCTCCTACGAGCAGTACTTC. Protein sequence: CATSSPRATRRPSSYEQYF.

This clonotype showed up many times. This chain links TRBV12-3 or TRBV12-4 with TRBJ1-5; D not certain. This CDR3 has 15 residues. V was shortened by 3 bases and J by 2 bases, with 11 bases between the two germline ends. Here the CDR3 DNA reads TGTGCCAGCAGTTTGGGCCCAAGGGGCAATCAGCCCCAGCATTTT. Its protein product is CASSLGPRGNQPQHF.

This clonotype showed up many times. CDR3 sequence (DNA): TGTGCCAGCAGTTACTCGAGGGGGCGGGGAAACACCATATATTTT. Translating it yields CASSYSRGRGNTIYF. The chain carries TRBV6-5 and TRBJ1-3; 7 nucleotides line up with TRBD1. The CDR3 has 15 residues. Germline CDR1 and CDR2: MNHEY and SVGAGI. V trimming: 0 bases; J trimming: 4 bases; junction bases outside the gene matches: 3.

This clonotype has ten or more counts. The rearrangement uses TRBV25-1 and TRBJ2-7, with D unclear. V lost 1 base and J lost 3, with 1 base in between. CDR3 size: 11 residues. Germline-derived CDR1 and CDR2 are MGHDK and SYGVNS. CDR3 region: CASSEFYEQYF. The CDR3 DNA reads as TGTGCCAGCAGTGAATTCTACGAGCAGTACTTC.